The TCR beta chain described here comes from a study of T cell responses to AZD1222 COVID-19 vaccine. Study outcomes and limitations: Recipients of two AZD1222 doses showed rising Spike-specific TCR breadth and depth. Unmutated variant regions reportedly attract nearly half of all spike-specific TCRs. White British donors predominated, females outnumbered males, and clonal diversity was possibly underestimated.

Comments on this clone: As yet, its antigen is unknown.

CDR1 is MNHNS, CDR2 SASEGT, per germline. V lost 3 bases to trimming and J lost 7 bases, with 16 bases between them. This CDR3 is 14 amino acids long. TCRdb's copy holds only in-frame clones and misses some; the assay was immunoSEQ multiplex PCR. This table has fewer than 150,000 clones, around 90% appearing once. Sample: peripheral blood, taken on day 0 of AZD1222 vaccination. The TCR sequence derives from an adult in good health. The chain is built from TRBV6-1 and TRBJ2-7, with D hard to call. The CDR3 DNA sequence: TGTGCCAGCAGTGATCTCTCCTCCTTAGGGGAGCAGTACTTC. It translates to CASSDLSSLGEQYF.